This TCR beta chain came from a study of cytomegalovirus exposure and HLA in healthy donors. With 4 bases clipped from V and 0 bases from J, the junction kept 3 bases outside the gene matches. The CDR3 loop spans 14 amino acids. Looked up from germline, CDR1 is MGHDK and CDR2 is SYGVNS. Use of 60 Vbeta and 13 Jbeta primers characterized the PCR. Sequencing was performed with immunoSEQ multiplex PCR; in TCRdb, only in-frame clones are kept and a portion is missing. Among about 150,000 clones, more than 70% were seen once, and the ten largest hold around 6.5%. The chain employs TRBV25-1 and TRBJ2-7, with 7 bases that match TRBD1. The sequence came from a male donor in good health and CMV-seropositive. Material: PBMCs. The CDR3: CASSVTGSSYEQYF. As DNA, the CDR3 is TGTGCCAGCAGTGTGACAGGGTCCTCCTACGAGCAGTACTTC.